These 32 T cell receptor beta chains share one sample of origin, sequenced in a study of persistence of HIV-infected CD4 T cells. The libraries were made with immunoSEQ version 4 in survey mode. Produced via immunoSEQ multiplex PCR; TCRdb's table is partial and in-frame only. The repertoire holds tens of thousands of clones, roughly 77% seen once, with roughly 1.8% in the top ten. An overlapping HIV-1 Gag peptide pool stimulated these cells at about 1 ug/peptide/mL. Memory cells lacking CD40L and CD69 with high CD45RO were sorted. For these receptors, no antigen is known. The material sequenced was CD4+ T cells sorted from PBMCs after roughly 18-hour stimulation, taken from a patient who received antiretroviral therapy. These receptors originate from an adult man with HIV who was CMV-seropositive.

This rearrangement joins TRBV6-5 to TRBJ1-6, with 7 bases aligning to TRBD1. Germline V CDR1 and CDR2: MNHEY, SVGAGI. This CDR3 has 16 amino acids. Trimming removed 2 bases from V and 6 bases from J; junction bases left unmatched: 7. CDR3 bases: TGTGCCAGCAGTTACAACCGGGACAGCGGTAATTCACCCCTCCACTTT. This codes for CASSYNRDSGNSPLHF.

This chain joins TRBV24-1 and TRBJ1-5; 8 bases are shared with TRBD1. V lost 4 bases, J lost 2 bases, and 3 bases stayed unmatched. In germline, CDR1 is KGHDR, CDR2 SFDVKD. The CDR3 runs 15 residues. The CDR3 here is CATSDPTGGNQPQHF. DNA for the CDR3: TGTGCCACCAGTGACCCGACAGGGGGCAATCAGCCCCAGCATTTT.

This chain links TRBV19 with TRBJ2-7, with 10 positions matching TRBD1. Germline-derived CDR1 and CDR2 are LNHDA and SQIVND (reference sequence). V shed 5 bases, J shed 7 bases, and the junction held 14 bases outside the gene matches. The CDR3 has 16 residues. The CDR3 region has the DNA TGTGCCAGTAGTGTCAATCCGGGACAGGGGTATCGAGAGCAGTACTTC. It specifies CASSVNPGQGYREQYF.

The genes are TRBV4-1 and TRBJ2-7; D remains unclear. The germline V gene encodes CDR1 MGHRA and CDR2 YSYEKL. The V end lost 0 bases, the J end lost 1 base, and 7 bases lay between the germline ends. The CDR3 has 14 amino acids. The CDR3 nucleotides read TGCGCCAGCAGCCAAGATCAACAGTCCTACGAGCAGTACTTC. Its translation: CASSQDQQSYEQYF.

The V and J genes are TRBV6-2 or TRBV6-3 and TRBJ1-2; no clear D. The length of the CDR3 is 12 residues. Germline V gene sequence: CDR1 MNHEY, CDR2 SVGEGT. V gave up 2 bases and J gave up 3 bases, with 4 bases separating them. The CDR3 here is CASSYSYYGYTF. CDR3 in DNA: TGTGCCAGCAGTTACAGCTACTATGGCTACACCTTC.

The chain couples TRBV24-1 to TRBJ2-3; D is possibly TRBD2 (6 bases). CDR1 KGHDR and CDR2 SFDVKD come from the germline V gene. V lost 3 bases and J lost 6, with 18 bases in between. The CDR3 spans 16 residues. The DNA for the CDR3 is TGTGCCACCAGTGATCAGACTAGTGGGTCGATGGATACGCAGTATTTT. Its protein is CATSDQTSGSMDTQYF.

V is TRBV28 and J is TRBJ2-7; possibly TRBD1 for D (6 bases). Germline V gives CDR1 MDHEN, CDR2 SYDVKM. This CDR3 contains 16 residues. Between the trimmed V and J ends, which lost 6 bases and 1 base, there was a span of 19 bases. CDR3 DNA: TGTGCCAGCAGGTTAGGAAGGGGGATTCTTTCCTACGAGCAGTACTTC. It is translated as CASRLGRGILSYEQYF.

V usage is TRBV30 and J usage is TRBJ2-2, with 15 bases aligning to TRBD2. J gave up 4 bases and V 3 bases, and 12 bases lay outside the gene matches. Germline assignment: CDR1 GTSNPN and CDR2 SVGIG (reference sequence). There are 19 residues in the CDR3. The CDR3 reads CAWSRFRTSGGASTGELFF. CDR3 DNA: TGTGCCTGGAGCAGATTCCGGACTAGCGGGGGGGCTAGCACCGGGGAGCTGTTTTTT.

The chain has TRBV3-1 (or the pseudogene TRBV3-2) and TRBJ2-7; tentative D call: TRBD1 (5 bases). Germline values: CDR1 LGHDT, CDR2 YNNKEL (reference sequence). The CDR3 covers 15 residues. V was shortened by 1 base and J by 0 bases, with 10 bases between the two germline ends. The CDR3 sequence is CASSQGQSFSYEQYF. CDR3 nucleotide sequence: TGTGCCAGCAGCCAAGGACAGAGCTTCTCCTACGAGCAGTACTTC.

The chain joins TRBV19 to TRBJ1-4; D unresolved. CDR3 length: 15 residues. V was pared by 3 bases and J by 5 bases, with 13 bases between. Germline CDR1 LNHDA, CDR2 SQIVND (reference sequence). The CDR3 DNA follows: TGTGCCAGTAGTATTGCGCAGAATGTAAATGAAAAACTGTTTTTT. Translation gives CASSIAQNVNEKLFF.

V is TRBV19 and J is TRBJ2-7; D is tentatively TRBD1 or TRBD2 (5 bases each). There are 16 residues in the CDR3. Germline V gene sequence: CDR1 LNHDA, CDR2 SQIVND (reference sequence). The V gene lost 5 bases and the J gene lost 4 bases, with 21 bases spanning the gap. CDR3: CASSPQGGRGVYEQYF. CDR3 sequence (DNA): TGTGCCAGTAGTCCACAAGGAGGAAGGGGTGTGTACGAGCAGTACTTC.

This rearrangement joins TRBV5-5 to TRBJ1-4; possible D gene TRBD1, 5 bases. Trimming took off 4 bases at V and 5 bases at J, with 9 bases between the two ends. CDR1 SGHKS and CDR2 YYEKEE come from the germline V gene (reference sequence). This CDR3 region has 13 residues. The CDR3 here is CASSGGTNEKLFF. The DNA of the CDR3 is TGTGCCAGCAGCGGAGGGACGAATGAAAAACTGTTTTTT. Full variable domain (remainder filled in from reference TRBV5-5 and TRBJ1-4): DAGVTQSPTHLIKTRGQQVTLRCSPISGHKSVSWYQQVLGQGPQFIFQYYEKEERGRGNFPDRFSARQFPNYSSELNVNALLLGDSALYLCASSGGTNEKLFFGSGTQLSVL.

The V and J genes are TRBV18 and TRBJ1-2; the match to TRBD1 covers 7 bases. Germline V gene sequence: CDR1 KGHSH, CDR2 LQKENI. After removal of 5 bases from V and 8 bases from J, the junction contained 8 bases not matched to a gene. The CDR3 has 13 residues. The CDR3 spells CASSIGTVDGYTF. Written as DNA, the CDR3 is TGTGCCAGCTCAATCGGGACAGTAGACGGCTACACCTTC.

This chain connects TRBV2 to TRBJ2-1, with D perhaps given as TRBD1 or TRBD2 (5 bases each). V lost 6 bases to trimming and J lost 6 bases, with 15 bases between them. There are 14 residues in the CDR3. CDR1 is SNHLY and CDR2 is FYNNEI in the germline V gene. In nucleotides, the CDR3 is TGTGCCAGCAGCGAGACGGGACCAGTCAATGAGCAGTTCTTC. It is translated as CASSETGPVNEQFF.

Here the CDR3 reads CASSTRTESIYEQYF. CDR3 sequence (DNA): TGTGCCAGTAGTACCCGGACAGAGTCAATCTACGAGCAGTACTTC. The chain recombines TRBV19 with TRBJ2-7; D is possibly TRBD1 (6 bases). The CDR3 is made up of 15 amino acids. The germline CDR1 and CDR2 sequences are LNHDA and SQIVND (reference sequence). V was pared by 4 bases and J by 3 bases, with 16 bases between.

This rearrangement joins TRBV20-1 to TRBJ1-2; D uncertain. CDR3 length equals 11 residues. Trimming left V 1 base short and J 8 bases short, with 8 bases between. The germline V gene encodes CDR1 DFQATT and CDR2 SNEGSKA (reference sequence). The chain's CDR3 is CSARVGEGYTF. The CDR3 DNA reads TGCAGTGCTAGAGTAGGAGAAGGCTACACCTTC.

The rearrangement links TRBV15 to TRBJ1-2; D unresolved. Germline values: CDR1 LNHNV, CDR2 YYDKDF (reference sequence). The CDR3 runs 13 residues. V lost 3 bases and J 5 bases, leaving 10 bases between the germline ends. The CDR3 reads CATSSPGYYGYTF. DNA for the CDR3: TGTGCCACCAGCAGCCCGGGGTATTATGGCTACACCTTC.

The J gene is TRBJ2-3, the V gene TRBV12-3 or TRBV12-4, with D unclear. Trimming took off 5 bases at V and 6 bases at J, with 9 bases between the two ends. The CDR3 is made up of 12 amino acids. The CDR3 here is CASSPVGDTQYF. The CDR3 region has the DNA TGTGCCAGCAGTCCCGTGGGGGATACGCAGTATTTT.

V is TRBV28 and J is TRBJ1-2; a weak D match, TRBD1 (6 bases). The CDR3 sequence is 13 residues long. With 7 bases removed from V and 6 bases from J, the gap between germline ends came to 15 bases. Germline assignment: CDR1 MDHEN and CDR2 SYDVKM. The CDR3 DNA reads as TGTGCCAGCACCCGTGGGGGGCATGATGGCTACACCTTC. It encodes CASTRGGHDGYTF.

This clone was detected a few times. The gene calls are TRBV2 and TRBJ2-7; 10 bases are a match to TRBD1. Trimming took 6 bases from V and 5 from J; bases not matched to a gene: 7. This CDR3 spans 14 amino acids. Germline CDR1 and CDR2: SNHLY and FYNNEI. The DNA of the CDR3 is TGTGCCAGCAGCTACGGGACAGGGGAAAACGAGCAGTACTTC. It codes for CASSYGTGENEQYF.

The rearrangement uses TRBV6-5 and TRBJ2-3; D not certain. CDR1 MNHEY and CDR2 SVGAGI come from the germline V gene. Trimming pared 2 bases from V and 0 bases from J, leaving 6 bases between. The CDR3 spans 14 residues. The CDR3 bases are TGTGCCAGCAGTTACGACCCAAGCACAGATACGCAGTATTTT. Translation: CASSYDPSTDTQYF.

The chain combines TRBV5-1 with TRBJ2-1, with 7 nucleotides matching TRBD2. Germline CDR1 reads SGHRS; CDR2 reads YFSETQ. V lost 2 bases and J lost 4; bases outside the gene matches: 6. The CDR3 loop spans 15 amino acids. The CDR3: CASSFGAGPYNEQFF. For the CDR3, the DNA is TGCGCCAGCAGCTTTGGAGCGGGGCCTTACAATGAGCAGTTCTTC.

This clone showed up just a few times. V usage is TRBV18 and J usage is TRBJ1-2, with unresolved D. Germline V gene data show CDR1 as KGHSH and CDR2 as LQKENI. The germline V and J ends were trimmed by 3 bases and 2 bases, with 10 bases remaining between them. The CDR3 runs 14 residues. The DNA for the CDR3 is TGTGCCAGCTCACCGTCAGGAGGGAACTATGGCTACACCTTC. Protein: CASSPSGGNYGYTF.

This clone appeared a few times. This sequence joins TRBV19 and TRBJ2-1, with D hard to call. Germline V gene data show CDR1 as LNHDA and CDR2 as SQIVND (reference sequence). The CDR3 contains 12 residues. Trimming shortened V by 6 bases and J by 7 bases, and 10 bases separated the two germline ends. Here the CDR3 DNA reads TGTGCCAGTAGCCTTCTTCGGAATGAGCAGTTCTTC. It is translated as CASSLLRNEQFF.

This chain joins TRBV5-1 and TRBJ2-1, with TRBD2 identical over 7 bases. CDR3 size: 15 residues. Losses at the gene ends were 0 bases for V and 5 bases for J; bases not matched to a gene: 5. CDR1 is SGHRS, CDR2 YFSETQ, per germline. CDR3 DNA sequence: TGCGCCAGCAGCTTGGCCGGGGGGTCAGACAATGAGCAGTTCTTC. It specifies CASSLAGGSDNEQFF.

The chain has TRBV12-3 or TRBV12-4 and TRBJ1-4; D is ambiguous. Trimming cost V 6 bases and J 0 bases, with 5 bases left between them. The CDR3 is 13 residues long. CDR3 in DNA: TGTGCCAGCAGACGAGCAACTAATGAAAAACTGTTTTTT. Translation: CASRRATNEKLFF.

The chain couples TRBV28 to TRBJ1-4; D unresolved. The germline CDR1 and CDR2 sequences are MDHEN and SYDVKM. The ends were cut back, 6 bases at V and 11 bases at J, with 22 bases in the middle. CDR3 size: 15 residues. The CDR3 DNA sequence: TGTGCCAGCAGCTTACCCTCCTCGACCGTCGGGAAACTGTTTTTT. Translated: CASSLPSSTVGKLFF.

This chain connects TRBV5-4 to TRBJ2-4; 9 positions agree with TRBD1. The CDR3 is made up of 16 amino acids. Germline CDR1 reads SGHNT; CDR2 reads YYREEE (reference sequence). Trimming removed 2 bases from V and 0 bases from J; junction bases left unmatched: 3. In nucleotides, the CDR3 is TGTGCCAGCAGCTTACAGGGGGCTCTAGCCAAAAACATTCAGTACTTC. It is translated as CASSLQGALAKNIQYF.

The gene calls are TRBV20-1 and TRBJ1-1; D possibly corresponds to TRBD1 (5 bases). CDR3 length: 11 amino acids. Trimming took 6 bases from V and 8 from J, leaving 13 bases between them. Germline CDR1 reads DFQATT; CDR2 reads SNEGSKA (reference sequence). In DNA, the CDR3 is TGCAGTGCCAGGGAGGAGCTCGAAGCTTTCTTT. Its translation: CSAREELEAFF.

J is TRBJ2-7 and V is TRBV4-2; D gene ambiguous. V was clipped by 0 bases and J by 2 bases, with 17 bases between them. Germline V gives CDR1 LGHNA, CDR2 YNFKEQ. This CDR3 has 17 residues. CDR3 nucleotides: TGTGCCAGCAGCCAAGAAGGTCCCCGCTTTGTGGCCTACGAGCAGTACTTC. Encoded protein: CASSQEGPRFVAYEQYF.

This clone was observed many times. This chain connects TRBV15 to TRBJ2-2, with 7 bases matching TRBD1. This CDR3 has 15 amino acids. Germline lookup yields CDR1 LNHNV and CDR2 YYDKDF (reference sequence). Trimming at V came to 3 bases and at J to 1 base, leaving 2 bases not matched to a gene. CDR3 DNA: TGTGCCACCAGCAGGCGGACAGGGAACACCGGGGAGCTGTTTTTT. It encodes CATSRRTGNTGELFF.

The CDR3 loop is CASSLAEAGNQPQHF. In DNA, the CDR3 is TGTGCCAGCAGCCTGGCAGAAGCGGGCAATCAGCCCCAGCATTTT. The chain joins TRBV4-2 to TRBJ1-5; D is unclear. This CDR3 spans 15 amino acids. Germline CDR1 reads LGHNA; CDR2 reads YNFKEQ. Trimming left V 4 bases short and J 2 bases short, with 12 bases between.